This TCR beta chain was identified during a study of T-cell memory formation after mild COVID-19. V dropped 7 bases and J dropped 14 bases, with 24 bases sitting between them. The CDR3 contains 15 residues. The V gene's germline CDR1 is SGHTA and CDR2 FQGNSA. This clonotype came up a few times. TCRdb itself ran the 5' RACE reads through MiXCR, one entry per CDR3 protein. Of fewer than 650,000 distinct CDR3 sequences listed, roughly 21% are singletons. Sequenced: PBMCs or a T cell subset sorted from them (not recorded which). The sequence was collected from an adult woman who had mild COVID-19 (a few samples of this study predate the infection). Cell type and time point are not known. The rearrangement uses TRBV7-2 and TRBJ1-6, with D possibly TRBD1 on 6 matching bases. The CDR3 loop reads CASTNSGWGRRSLHF. CDR3 in DNA: TGTGCCAGCACCAACTCGGGCTGGGGGCGTCGGTCCCTCCACTTT.